This T cell receptor (beta chain) was obtained from a study of preoperative IRX-2 immunotherapy in early breast cancer. The CDR3 consists of 13 residues. Germline CDR1 and CDR2: LNHDA and SQIVND (reference sequence). V dropped 1 base and J dropped 5 bases, with 9 bases sitting between them. The treatment: preoperative locoregional IRX-2 cytokine immunotherapy. Sequencing was performed with immunoSEQ multiplex PCR; in TCRdb, only in-frame clones are kept and a portion is missing. The table has some 59,000 clones, 94% seen once. The J gene is TRBJ2-7, the V gene TRBV19, with D hard to call. This clonotype originated in a human donor with breast cancer. Collection took place from a patient treated with IRX-2 immunotherapy. In DNA, the CDR3 is TGTGCCAGTAGTATAGCCCCCCCGAACGAGCAGTACTTC. Residues: CASSIAPPNEQYF.